The clone carrying this T cell receptor (beta chain) has a handful of counts. V lost 5 bases, J lost 8 bases, and 9 bases stayed unmatched. The germline V gene encodes CDR1 MDHEN and CDR2 SYDVKM. The CDR3 spans 14 residues. The sample comes from a study of T cell changes during pregnancy in multiple sclerosis. Profiled with immunoSEQ multiplex PCR; TCRdb holds only in-frame clones, not every one. Of 15,000 to 20,000 clones in the sample, approximately 87% were seen once. The chain uses TRBV28 and TRBJ1-1, with 9 bases that match TRBD1. Specimen: CD8+ T cells from peripheral blood mononuclear cells, collected in the third trimester of pregnancy. The source is a female donor in good health, enrolled as a control in a pregnancy study. CDR3 amino acids: CASSNPGQGSEAFF. The CDR3 nucleotides read TGTGCCAGCAGTAACCCGGGACAGGGAAGCGAAGCTTTCTTT.